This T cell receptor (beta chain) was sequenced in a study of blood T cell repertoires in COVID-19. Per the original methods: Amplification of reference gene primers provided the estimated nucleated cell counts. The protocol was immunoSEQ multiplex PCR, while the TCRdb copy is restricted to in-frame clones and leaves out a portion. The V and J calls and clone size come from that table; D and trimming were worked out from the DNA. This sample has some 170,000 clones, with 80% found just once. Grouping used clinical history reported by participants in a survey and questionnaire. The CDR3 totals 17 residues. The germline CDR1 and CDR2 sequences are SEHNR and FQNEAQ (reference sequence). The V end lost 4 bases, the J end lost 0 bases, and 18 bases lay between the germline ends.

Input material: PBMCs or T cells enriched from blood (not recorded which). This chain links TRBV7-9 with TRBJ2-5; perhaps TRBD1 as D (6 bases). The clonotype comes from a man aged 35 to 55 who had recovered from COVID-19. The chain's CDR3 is CASSSPPNDRYQETQYF. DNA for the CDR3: TGTGCCAGCAGCTCACCCCCAAATGACAGGTACCAAGAGACCCAGTACTTC. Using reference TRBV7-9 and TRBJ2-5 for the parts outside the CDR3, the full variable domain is DTGVSQNPRHKITKRGQNVTFRCDPISEHNRLYWYRQTLGQGPEFLTYFQNEAQLEKSRLLSDRFSAERPKGSFSTLEIQRTEQGDSAMYLCASSSPPNDRYQETQYFGPGTRLLVL.